This TCR beta chain was recovered during a study of cytomegalovirus exposure and HLA in healthy donors. Study-level points and caveats: Several of the most significant clusters were apparently associated with common viral pathogens in a later analysis. Most TCR sequences were rare, but some public TCRs occurred in many donors. In most subjects, TCR beta sequences reportedly gave accurate predictions of HLA-A and HLA-B alleles.

The PCR made use of 60 Vbeta and 13 Jbeta primers. Clones were sequenced by immunoSEQ multiplex PCR, and TCRdb holds only the in-frame ones, with some missing. This table holds 150,000 to 200,000 clones, around 62% found once. Note on this clone: Its antigen remains unknown.

The sequenced sample was PBMCs. This TCR was recovered from a man aged 35 to 55 in good health and CMV-seronegative.

The CDR3 nucleotides read TGCGCCAGCAGCTTGGAGGGAAGGCTAGCGGGGGCCTCTAGCACAGATACGCAGTATTTT. It is translated as CASSLEGRLAGASSTDTQYF. The chain links TRBV5-1 to TRBJ2-3; 10 bases agree with TRBD2. The CDR3 contains 20 residues. The germline V gene encodes CDR1 SGHRS and CDR2 YFSETQ. Losses at the gene ends were 0 bases for V and 0 bases for J; bases not matched to a gene: 13.